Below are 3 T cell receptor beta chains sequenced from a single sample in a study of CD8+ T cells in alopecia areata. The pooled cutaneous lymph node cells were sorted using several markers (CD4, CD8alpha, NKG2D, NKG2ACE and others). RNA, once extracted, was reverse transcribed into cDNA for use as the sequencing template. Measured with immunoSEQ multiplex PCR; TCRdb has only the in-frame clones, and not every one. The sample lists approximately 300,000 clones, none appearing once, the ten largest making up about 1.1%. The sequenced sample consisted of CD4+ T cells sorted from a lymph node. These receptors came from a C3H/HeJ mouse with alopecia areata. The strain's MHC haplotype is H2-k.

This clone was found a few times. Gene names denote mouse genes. The CDR3 region is CASSFSGTGGVSNTGQLYF. CDR3 bases read: TGTGCCAGCAGTTTCTCCGGGACTGGGGGGGTTTCAAACACCGGG. This chain connects TRBV13-3 to TRBJ2-2, with TRBD2 matching 13 bases. Read data end 4 residues before the CDR3 end; the end is taken from the germline J gene. The CDR3 consists of 19 residues. Germline CDR1 NNHDY, CDR2 SYVADS. V shed 4 bases, J shed 0 bases, and the junction held 9 bases outside the gene matches.

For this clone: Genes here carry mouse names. The chain's CDR3 is CASSPGTGVSDYTF. The DNA read from the CDR3 is TGTGCCAGCAGTCCCGGGACAGGGGTCTCC. The chain carries TRBV13-3 and TRBJ1-2; 10 nucleotides align to TRBD1. The read ends 4 residues before the CDR3 terminus; that terminus is restored from the germline J gene. J gave up 4 bases and V 4 bases, and 4 bases lay outside the gene matches. The CDR3 has 14 residues. Germline CDR1 and CDR2: NNHDY and SYVADS.

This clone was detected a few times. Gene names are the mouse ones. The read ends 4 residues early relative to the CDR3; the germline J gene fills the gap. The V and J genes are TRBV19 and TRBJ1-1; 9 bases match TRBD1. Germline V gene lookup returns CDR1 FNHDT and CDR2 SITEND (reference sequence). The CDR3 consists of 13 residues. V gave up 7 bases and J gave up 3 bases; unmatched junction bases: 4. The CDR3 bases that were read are TGTGCCAGCGAAGGACAGGGGCACACA. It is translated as CASEGQGHT. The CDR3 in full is CASEGQGHTEVFF.